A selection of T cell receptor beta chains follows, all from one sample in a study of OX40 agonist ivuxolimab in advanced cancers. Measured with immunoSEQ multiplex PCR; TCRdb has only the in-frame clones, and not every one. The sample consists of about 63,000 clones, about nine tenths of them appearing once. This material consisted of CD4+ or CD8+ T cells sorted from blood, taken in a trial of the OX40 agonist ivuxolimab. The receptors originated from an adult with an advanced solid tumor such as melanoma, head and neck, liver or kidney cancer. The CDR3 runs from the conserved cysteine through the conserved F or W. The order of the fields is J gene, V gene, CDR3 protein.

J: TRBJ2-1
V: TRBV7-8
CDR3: CASSTESSIYNEQFF

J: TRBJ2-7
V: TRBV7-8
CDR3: CASSLVAGSYEQYF

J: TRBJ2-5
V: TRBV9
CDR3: CASSASWGPGTQYF

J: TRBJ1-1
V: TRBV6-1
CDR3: CAGTDRGHTEAFF

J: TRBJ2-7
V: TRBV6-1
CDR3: CAGRVGLSSYEQYF

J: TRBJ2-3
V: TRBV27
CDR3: CASSGAADTQYF

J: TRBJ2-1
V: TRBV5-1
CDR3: CASSSGGGNYNEQFF

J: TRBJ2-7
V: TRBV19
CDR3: CASSKTGRAYEQYF

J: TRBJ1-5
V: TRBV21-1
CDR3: CASSKGRYGQGASSNQPQHF

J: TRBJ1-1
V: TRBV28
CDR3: CASRIAPSLEAFF

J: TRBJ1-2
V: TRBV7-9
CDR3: CASSRGQNYGYTF

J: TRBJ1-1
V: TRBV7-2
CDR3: CASSPRGLTTEAFF

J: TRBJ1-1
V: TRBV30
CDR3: CAWVRGITEAFF

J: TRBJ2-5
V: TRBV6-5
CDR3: CASSSSKAETQYF

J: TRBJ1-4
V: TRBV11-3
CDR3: CASSHSPNTLPNEKLFF

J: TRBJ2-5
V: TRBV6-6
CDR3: CASTRDRVGEETQYF

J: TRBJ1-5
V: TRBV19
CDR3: CASRSRQGARQPQHF

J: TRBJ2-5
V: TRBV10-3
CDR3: CAISERSAETQYF

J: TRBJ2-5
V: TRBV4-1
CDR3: CASSQDRTIGGKTQYF

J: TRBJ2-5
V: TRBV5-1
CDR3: CASSLSDETQYF

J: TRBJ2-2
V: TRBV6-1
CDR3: CASSIAGVRLGELFF

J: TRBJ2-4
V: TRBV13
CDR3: CASSSRDLAKNIQYF

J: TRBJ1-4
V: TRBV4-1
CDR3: CASSQEGDVFF

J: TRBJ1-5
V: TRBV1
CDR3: CTSSQDLLLPQHF

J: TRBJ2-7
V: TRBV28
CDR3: CASISDNPPYEQYF

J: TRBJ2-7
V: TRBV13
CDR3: CASRLRTASPYEQYF

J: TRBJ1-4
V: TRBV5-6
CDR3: CASSPSWGIGNEKLFF

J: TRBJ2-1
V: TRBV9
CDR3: CASSSGAYNEQFF

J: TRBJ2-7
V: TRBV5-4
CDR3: CASSLDGHEQYF

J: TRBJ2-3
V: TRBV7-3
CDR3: CASSPTGYPDTQYF

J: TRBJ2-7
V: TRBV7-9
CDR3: CASSRLADQGEQYF

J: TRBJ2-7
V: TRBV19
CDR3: CASRTPGTGSSYEQYF

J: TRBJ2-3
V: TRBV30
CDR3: CAWSPSGDTQYF

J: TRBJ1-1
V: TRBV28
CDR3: CASRVNTEAFF

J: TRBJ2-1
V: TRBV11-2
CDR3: CASSLRSPTSGRVTEQFF

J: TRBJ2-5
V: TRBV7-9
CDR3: CASARWASGQETQYF

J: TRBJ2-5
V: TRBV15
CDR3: CATSRGTDQETQYF

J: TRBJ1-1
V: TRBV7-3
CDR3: CASSLWGARNTEAFF

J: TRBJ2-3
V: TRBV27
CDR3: CASSFPGSTDTQYF

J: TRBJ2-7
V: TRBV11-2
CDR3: CASSDRGGGRSYEQYF

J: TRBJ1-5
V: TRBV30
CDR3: CAWSNGGTSGPQHF

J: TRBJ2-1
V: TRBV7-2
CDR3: CASTLPGLAGSNEQFF